The 21 T cell receptor beta chains listed next were all sequenced from one sample in a study of blood T cells in healthy people across ages. The second PCR ran about 6 to 11 cycles with a sample-barcoded 5' primer and J-beta primers. TCRdb passed the 5' RACE reads through MiXCR, listing each CDR3 protein once. The sample holds 910,000 or so distinct CDR3 sequences, just over 50% seen once. The material sequenced was blood. Receptors were obtained from a woman aged 55 to 70 in good health.

The V call is TRBV2, the J call TRBJ1-5, with 9 bases aligning to TRBD1. Unmatched junction bases numbered 5, after V lost 6 bases and J lost 2 bases. Germline-derived CDR1 and CDR2 are SNHLY and FYNNEI. The CDR3 covers 15 residues. CDR3 region: CASRGQGIGNQPQHF. CDR3 bases: TGTGCCAGCAGAGGACAGGGGATTGGCAATCAGCCCCAGCATTTT.

This clonotype has just a few counts. The V call is TRBV4-1, the J call TRBJ2-7, with D possibly TRBD1 on 6 matching bases. Trimming stripped 2 bases from V and 4 bases from J, with 12 bases between. Germline-derived CDR1 and CDR2 are MGHRA and YSYEKL. This CDR3 has 14 residues. CDR3 region: CASSQRDTLYEQYF. CDR3 in DNA: TGCGCCAGCAGCCAACGGGACACATTATACGAGCAGTACTTC.

This clonotype was counted between two and nine times. The chain couples TRBV20-1 to TRBJ2-5; 9 nucleotides agree with TRBD2. CDR3 size: 16 residues. Germline V gives CDR1 DFQATT, CDR2 SNEGSKA (reference sequence). With V trimmed by 0 bases and J by 4 bases, 9 bases remained unmatched. The CDR3 DNA reads as TGCAGTGCTAGAGAGGGAAACCTAGCGGGAATAGAGACCCAGTACTTC. The encoded protein is CSAREGNLAGIETQYF.

The rearrangement uses TRBV15 and TRBJ2-4; D is ambiguous. V dropped 1 base and J dropped 13 bases, with 20 bases sitting between them. The CDR3 contains 15 residues. CDR1 is LNHNV, CDR2 YYDKDF, per germline (reference sequence). CDR3 nucleotide sequence: TGTGCCACCAGCAGAGTTGCCCAATTCTCCTACGGGCAGTACTTC. It translates to CATSRVAQFSYGQYF.

The chain couples TRBV3-1 to TRBJ2-3; D may match TRBD1 or TRBD2 (5 bases each). The V gene's germline CDR1 is LGHDT and CDR2 YNNKEL (reference sequence). This CDR3 comprises 16 residues. Between the trimmed V and J ends, which lost 0 bases and 5 bases, there was a span of 15 bases. The CDR3 nucleotides read TGTGCCAGCAGCCAAGAATGGGACCGTCGCGGAGATACGCAGTATTTT. It is translated as CASSQEWDRRGDTQYF.

The chain recombines TRBV27 with TRBJ1-6; TRBD1 matches 7 bases. With V trimmed by 0 bases and J by 10 bases, 9 bases remained unmatched. The CDR3 runs to 16 residues. Germline lookup yields CDR1 MNHEY and CDR2 SMNVEV (reference sequence). CDR3 loop: CASSLSGGAVVSPLHF. The CDR3 nucleotides are TGTGCCAGCAGTTTATCAGGGGGCGCGGTGGTCTCACCCCTCCACTTT.

About this clonotype: At one of its ends the junction is not consistent with the germline gene, which may arise from a read error. The chain uses TRBV5-4 and TRBJ2-3; 10 bases map to TRBD2. Looked up from germline, CDR1 is SGHNT and CDR2 is YYREEE (reference sequence). This CDR3 comprises 15 residues. CDR3 protein: CASSLRLAGVDTQYF. The CDR3 nucleotides are TGCGCCAGCAGCTTGCGTCTAGCGGGAGTAGATACGCAGTATTTT.

This clonotype showed up many times. The rearrangement links TRBV7-2 to TRBJ2-1; unclear D gene. Per germline, CDR1 SGHTA and CDR2 FQGNSA. The CDR3 sequence is 14 residues long. The ends were cut back, 6 bases at V and 6 bases at J, with 15 bases in the middle. The CDR3 reads CASSGRRLGNEQFF. The CDR3 DNA is TGTGCCAGCAGTGGCAGGCGGTTGGGCAATGAGCAGTTCTTC.

This clonotype was seen only a few times. This chain joins TRBV6-5 and TRBJ2-7, with D maybe TRBD1 (6 bases). The V end was cut by 5 bases, the J end by 7 bases, with 21 bases between. The CDR3 loop spans 15 amino acids. The germline CDR1 and CDR2 sequences are MNHEY and SVGAGI. CDR3 loop: CASSVSQGHTNEQYF. For the CDR3, the DNA is TGTGCCAGCAGTGTCAGCCAGGGACACACCAATGAGCAGTACTTC.

This clonotype was counted only a few times. The chain joins TRBV20-1 to TRBJ2-7; 12 bases are a match to TRBD2. Germline CDR1 DFQATT, CDR2 SNEGSKA (reference sequence). After removal of 5 bases from V and 3 bases from J, the junction contained 5 bases not matched to a gene. This CDR3 comprises 14 residues. CDR3 DNA: TGCAGTGCTGGGCTAGCGGGAGGGTACTACGAGCAGTACTTC. Its translation: CSAGLAGGYYEQYF.

This clonotype was picked up many times. This chain connects TRBV7-2 to TRBJ2-3; D is perhaps TRBD2 (6 bases). CDR1 is SGHTA and CDR2 is FQGNSA in the germline V gene. There are 14 residues in the CDR3. Trimming removed 5 bases at V and 0 bases at J, with 9 bases between. The CDR3: CASSLGTSTDTQYF. The CDR3 nucleotides read TGTGCCAGCAGCCTTGGGACTAGCACAGATACGCAGTATTTT. The entire variable domain, with the rest obtained from reference TRBV7-2 and TRBJ2-3, is as follows: GAGVSQSPSNKVTEKGKDVELRCDPISGHTALYWYRQSLGQGLEFLIYFQGNSAPDKSGLPSDRFSAERTGGSVSTLTIQRTQQEDSAVYLCASSLGTSTDTQYFGPGTRLTVL.

This chain links TRBV30 with TRBJ2-5; D tentatively fits TRBD1 or TRBD2 (5 bases each). There are 12 residues in the CDR3. CDR1 is GTSNPN and CDR2 is SVGIG in the germline V gene (reference sequence). Here the CDR3 reads CGRATGRNEQYF. The CDR3 DNA is TGTGGCAGGGCTACGGGGAGAAATGAGCAGTACTTC.

The chain combines TRBV6-1 with TRBJ1-5; D is unresolved. V was pared by 7 bases and J by 0 bases, with 10 bases between. There are 14 residues in the CDR3. Per the germline V gene, CDR1 is MNHNS and CDR2 is SASEGT. The CDR3 DNA is TGTGCCAGCATTTCAAGCCGTAGCAATCAGCCCCAGCATTTT. Encoded protein: CASISSRSNQPQHF.

The V call is TRBV20-1, the J call TRBJ2-1, with 13 bases matching TRBD2. With V trimmed by 3 bases and J by 9 bases, 20 bases remained unmatched. This CDR3 spans 19 amino acids. Looked up from germline, CDR1 is DFQATT and CDR2 is SNEGSKA (reference sequence). This chain's CDR3 is CSASSTGLAGQMGVSEQFF. The CDR3, as DNA: TGCAGTGCTAGTAGTACGGGACTAGCGGGACAAATGGGCGTCAGTGAGCAGTTCTTC.

The chain has TRBV6-2 or TRBV6-3 and TRBJ1-2; D is unclear. Germline V CDR1 and CDR2: MNHEY, SVGEGT. The CDR3 runs 16 residues. Trimming took off 3 bases at V and 4 bases at J, with 18 bases between the two ends. CDR3 coding DNA: TGTGCCAGCAGTTATAAGTGGACGGCAGGCTTCTATGGCTACACCTTC. Protein sequence: CASSYKWTAGFYGYTF.

This sequence joins TRBV12-3 or TRBV12-4 and TRBJ2-1, with 7 bases aligning to TRBD2. V lost 8 bases, J lost 7 bases, and 14 bases stayed unmatched. The CDR3 contains 15 residues. In DNA form, the CDR3 reads TGTGCCAGCTCACCTCTGGGGGGGTTGAGGAATGAGCAGTTCTTC. It specifies CASSPLGGLRNEQFF.

The chain joins TRBV5-1 to TRBJ2-3; D perhaps matches TRBD1 (5 bases). CDR3 length: 14 amino acids. V was shortened by 6 bases and J by 4 bases, with 15 bases between the two germline ends. Germline V CDR1 and CDR2: SGHRS, YFSETQ. This chain's CDR3 is CASTGLGRSDTQYF. In DNA, the CDR3 is TGCGCCAGCACTGGGCTGGGGCGATCAGATACGCAGTATTTT.

The rearrangement uses TRBV5-1 and TRBJ2-5, with D unclear. The CDR3 is 15 amino acids. The germline V gene has CDR1 SGHRS and CDR2 YFSETQ. V gave up 0 bases and J gave up 0 bases, with 9 bases separating them. The CDR3 loop reads CASSLGLRYQETQYF. The CDR3 region has the DNA TGCGCCAGCAGCTTGGGACTGAGGTACCAAGAGACCCAGTACTTC.

CDR3 protein: CASSPSRGCEKLFF. In DNA, the CDR3 is TGTGCCAGCAGCCCGTCACGGGGGTGCGAAAAACTGTTTTTT. The chain joins TRBV5-5 to TRBJ1-4; a weak D match, TRBD1 (5 bases). CDR3 length equals 14 residues. Germline-derived CDR1 and CDR2 are SGHKS and YYEKEE (reference sequence). V lost 4 bases and J lost 8, with 15 bases in between.

Comments on this clonotype: A read error may account for a junction end that differs from germline. The chain recombines TRBV29-1 with TRBJ2-1, with 10 bases identical to TRBD2. CDR3 length: 15 residues. From germline, CDR1 is SQVTM and CDR2 ANQGSEA. The CDR3 sequence is CSVDGLADLYKEQFF. The DNA for the CDR3 is TGCAGCGTGGACGGACTAGCGGACCTCTACAAGGAGCAGTTCTTC.

This clonotype has a handful of counts. The chain employs TRBV29-1 and TRBJ2-3; no firm D call. CDR1 SQVTM and CDR2 ANQGSEA come from the germline V gene. The V end lost 1 base, the J end lost 6 bases, and 11 bases lay between the germline ends. The CDR3 spans 13 residues. CDR3: CSVEAKARDTQYF. The CDR3, as DNA: TGCAGCGTTGAAGCCAAGGCCAGGGATACGCAGTATTTT.